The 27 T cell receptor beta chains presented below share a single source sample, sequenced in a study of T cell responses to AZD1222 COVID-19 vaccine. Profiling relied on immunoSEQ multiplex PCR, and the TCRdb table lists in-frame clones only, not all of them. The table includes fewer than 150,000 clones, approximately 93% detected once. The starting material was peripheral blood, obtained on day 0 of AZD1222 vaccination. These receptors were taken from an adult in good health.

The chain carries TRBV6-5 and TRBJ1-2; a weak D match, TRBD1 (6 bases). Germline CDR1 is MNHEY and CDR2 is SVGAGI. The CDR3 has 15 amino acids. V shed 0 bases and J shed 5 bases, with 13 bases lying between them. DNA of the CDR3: TGTGCCAGCAGTTACTCGTCTGGGGGGGCATATGGCTACACCTTC. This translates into CASSYSSGGAYGYTF.

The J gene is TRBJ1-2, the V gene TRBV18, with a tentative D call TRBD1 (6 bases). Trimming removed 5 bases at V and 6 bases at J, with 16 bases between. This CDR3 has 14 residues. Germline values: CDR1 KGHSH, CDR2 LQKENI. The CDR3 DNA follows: TGTGCCAGCTCAACCGGGACAATAATAGATGGCTACACCTTC. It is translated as CASSTGTIIDGYTF. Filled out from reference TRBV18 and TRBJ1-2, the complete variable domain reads NAGVMQNPRHLVRRRGQEARLRCSPMKGHSHVYWYRQLPEEGLKFMVYLQKENIIDESGMPKERFSAEFPKEGPSILRIQQVVRGDSAAYFCASSTGTIIDGYTFGSGTRLTVV.

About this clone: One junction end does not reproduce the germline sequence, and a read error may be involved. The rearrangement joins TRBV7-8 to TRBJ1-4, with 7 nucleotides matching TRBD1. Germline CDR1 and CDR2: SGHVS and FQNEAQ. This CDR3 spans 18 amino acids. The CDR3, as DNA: TGTGCCAGCACCTTAGGGACAGCGGTCCCTATTTCTAATGAAAAACTGTTTTTT. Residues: CASTLGTAVPISNEKLFF.

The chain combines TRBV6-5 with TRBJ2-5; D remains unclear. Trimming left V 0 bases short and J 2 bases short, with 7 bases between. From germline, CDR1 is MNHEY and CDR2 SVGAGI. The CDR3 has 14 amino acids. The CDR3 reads CASSYSHRQETQYF. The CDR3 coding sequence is TGTGCCAGCAGTTACTCGCATAGGCAAGAGACCCAGTACTTC.

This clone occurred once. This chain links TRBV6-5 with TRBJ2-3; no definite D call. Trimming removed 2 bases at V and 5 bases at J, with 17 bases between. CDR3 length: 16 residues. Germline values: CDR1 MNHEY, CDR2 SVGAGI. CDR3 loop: CASSYPGYLQKDTQYF. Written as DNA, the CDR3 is TGTGCCAGCAGTTACCCGGGTTATCTTCAGAAAGATACGCAGTATTTT.

In DNA, the CDR3 is TGTGCCAGCAGCTTAAAGAACCCCGACAGGGTAGAAGAGACCCAGTACTTC. This codes for CASSLKNPDRVEETQYF. The rearrangement links TRBV7-6 to TRBJ2-5, with 7 bases that match TRBD1. V shed 2 bases and J 3 bases; nucleotides not matched to a gene: 12. CDR1 and CDR2 (germline): SGHVS, FNYEAQ. The CDR3 runs 17 residues.

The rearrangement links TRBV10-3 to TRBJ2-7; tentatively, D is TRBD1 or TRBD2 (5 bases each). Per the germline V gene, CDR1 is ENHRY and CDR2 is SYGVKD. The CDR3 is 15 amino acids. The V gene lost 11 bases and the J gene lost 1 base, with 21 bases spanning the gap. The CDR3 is CASSDSRVRSYEQYF. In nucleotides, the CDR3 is TGTGCCTCATCGGACTCCAGGGTTAGGTCCTACGAGCAGTACTTC.

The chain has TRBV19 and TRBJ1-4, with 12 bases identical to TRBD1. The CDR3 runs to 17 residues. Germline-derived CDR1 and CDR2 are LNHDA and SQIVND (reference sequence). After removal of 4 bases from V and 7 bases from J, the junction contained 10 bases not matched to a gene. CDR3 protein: CASSTPGQGALFEKLFF. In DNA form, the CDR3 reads TGTGCCAGTAGTACTCCGGGACAGGGGGCCTTATTTGAAAAACTGTTTTTT.

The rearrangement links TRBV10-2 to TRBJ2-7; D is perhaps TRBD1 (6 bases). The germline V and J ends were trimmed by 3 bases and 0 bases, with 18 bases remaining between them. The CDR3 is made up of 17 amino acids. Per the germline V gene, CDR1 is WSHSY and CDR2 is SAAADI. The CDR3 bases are TGCGCCAGCAGTGATTGGCGACAGGTCCGCAGCTCCTACGAGCAGTACTTC. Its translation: CASSDWRQVRSSYEQYF.

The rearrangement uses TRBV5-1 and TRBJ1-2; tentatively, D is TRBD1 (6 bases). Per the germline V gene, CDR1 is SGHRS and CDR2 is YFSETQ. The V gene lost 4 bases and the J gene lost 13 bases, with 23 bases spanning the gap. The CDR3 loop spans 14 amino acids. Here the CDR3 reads CASSPLPGAQVGTF. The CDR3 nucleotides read TGCGCCAGCAGCCCGTTGCCAGGGGCTCAGGTGGGCACCTTC. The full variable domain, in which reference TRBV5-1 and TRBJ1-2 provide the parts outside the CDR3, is KAGVTQTPRYLIKTRGQQVTLSCSPISGHRSVSWYQQTPGQGLQFLFEYFSETQRNKGNFPGRFSGRQFSNSRSEMNVSTLELGDSALYLCASSPLPGAQVGTFGSGTRLTVV.

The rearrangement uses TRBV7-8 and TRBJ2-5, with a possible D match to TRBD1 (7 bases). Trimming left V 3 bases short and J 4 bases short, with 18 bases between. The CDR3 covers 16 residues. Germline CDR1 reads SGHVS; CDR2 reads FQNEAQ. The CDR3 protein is CASSLEGQSRRETQYF. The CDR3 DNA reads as TGTGCCAGCAGCTTGGAGGGACAGTCCAGACGAGAGACCCAGTACTTC. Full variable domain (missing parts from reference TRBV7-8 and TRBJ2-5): GAGVSQSPRYKVAKRGQDVALRCDPISGHVSLFWYQQALGQGPEFLTYFQNEAQLDKSGLPSDRFFAERPEGSVSTLKIQRTQQEDSAVYLCASSLEGQSRRETQYFGPGTRLLVL.

As DNA, the CDR3 is TGTGCCATCAGTGAGTCGAACTATGGCTACACCTTC. As protein: CAISESNYGYTF. The V and J genes are TRBV10-3 and TRBJ1-2, with D uncertain. The CDR3 extends over 12 amino acids. The germline CDR1 and CDR2 sequences are ENHRY and SYGVKD. V lost 0 bases, J lost 2 bases, and 1 base lay in between.

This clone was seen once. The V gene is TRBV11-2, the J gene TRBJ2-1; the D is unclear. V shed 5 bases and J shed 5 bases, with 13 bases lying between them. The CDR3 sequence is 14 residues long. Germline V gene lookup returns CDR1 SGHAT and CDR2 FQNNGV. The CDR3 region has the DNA TGTGCCAGCAGCGCCCTCTCCCCACACAATGAGCAGTTCTTC. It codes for CASSALSPHNEQFF.

The DNA for the CDR3 is TGTGCCAGCAGCTTAGTAGTGACCGCAACTAATGAAAAACTGTTTTTT. Residues: CASSLVVTATNEKLFF. The chain combines TRBV7-9 with TRBJ1-4, with unresolved D. Germline V CDR1 and CDR2: SEHNR, FQNEAQ (reference sequence). Trimming cost V 1 base and J 0 bases, with 9 bases left between them. CDR3 length: 16 amino acids.

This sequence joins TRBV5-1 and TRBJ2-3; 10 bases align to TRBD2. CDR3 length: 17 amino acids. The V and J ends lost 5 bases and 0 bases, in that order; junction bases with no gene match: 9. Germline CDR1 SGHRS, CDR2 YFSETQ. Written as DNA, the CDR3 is TGCGCCAGCAGTAGAATAGCGGGGGGCACTAGCACAGATACGCAGTATTTT. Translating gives CASSRIAGGTSTDTQYF.

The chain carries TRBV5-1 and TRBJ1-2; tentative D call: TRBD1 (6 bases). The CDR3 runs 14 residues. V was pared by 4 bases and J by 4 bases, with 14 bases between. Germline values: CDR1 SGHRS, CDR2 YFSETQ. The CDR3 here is CASSKDSEGYGYTF. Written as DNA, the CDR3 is TGCGCCAGCAGCAAGGACAGCGAGGGCTATGGCTACACCTTC.

Here the CDR3 reads CASSPYPGLEAEQFF. In DNA, the CDR3 is TGTGCCAGCAGCCCCTATCCGGGACTAGAGGCTGAGCAGTTCTTC. The rearrangement uses TRBV11-3 and TRBJ2-1; 8 nucleotides match TRBD2. The germline CDR1 and CDR2 sequences are SGHNT and YENEEA. After removal of 5 bases from V and 9 bases from J, the junction contained 12 bases not matched to a gene. The CDR3 loop spans 15 amino acids.

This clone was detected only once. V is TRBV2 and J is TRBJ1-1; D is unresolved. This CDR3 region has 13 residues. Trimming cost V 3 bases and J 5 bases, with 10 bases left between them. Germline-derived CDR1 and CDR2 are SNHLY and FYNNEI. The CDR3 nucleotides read TGTGCCAGCAGTGAGTTCCGGAGAACTGAAGCTTTCTTT. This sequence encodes CASSEFRRTEAFF.

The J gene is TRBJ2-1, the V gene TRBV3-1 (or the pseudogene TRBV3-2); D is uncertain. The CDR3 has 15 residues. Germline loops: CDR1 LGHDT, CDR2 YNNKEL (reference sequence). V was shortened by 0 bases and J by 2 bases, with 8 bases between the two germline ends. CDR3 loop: CASSQEGYTYNEQFF. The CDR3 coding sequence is TGTGCCAGCAGCCAAGAAGGGTATACCTACAATGAGCAGTTCTTC.

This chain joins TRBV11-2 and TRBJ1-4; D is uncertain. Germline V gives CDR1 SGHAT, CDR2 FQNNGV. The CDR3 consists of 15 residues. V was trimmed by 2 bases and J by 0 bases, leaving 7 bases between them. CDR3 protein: CASSLWTPTNEKLFF. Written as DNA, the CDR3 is TGTGCCAGCAGCTTATGGACGCCAACTAATGAAAAACTGTTTTTT.

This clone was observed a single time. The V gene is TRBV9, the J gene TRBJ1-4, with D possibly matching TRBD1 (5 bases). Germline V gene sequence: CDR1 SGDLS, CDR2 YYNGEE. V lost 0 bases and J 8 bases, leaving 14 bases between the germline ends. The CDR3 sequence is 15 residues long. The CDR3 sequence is CASSVVGGLGEKLFF. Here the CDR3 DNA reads TGTGCCAGCAGCGTAGTGGGGGGACTTGGCGAAAAACTGTTTTTT.

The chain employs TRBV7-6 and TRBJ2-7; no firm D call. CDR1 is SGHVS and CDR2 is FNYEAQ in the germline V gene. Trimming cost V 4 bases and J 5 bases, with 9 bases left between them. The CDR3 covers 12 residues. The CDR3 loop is CASSSETDEQYF. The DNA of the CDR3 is TGTGCCAGCAGCTCTGAAACTGACGAGCAGTACTTC.

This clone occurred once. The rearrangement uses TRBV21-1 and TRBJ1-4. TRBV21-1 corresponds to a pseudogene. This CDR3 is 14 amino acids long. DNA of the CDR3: TGTGCCAGCAGCACCGGAGATAAGAATGAAAAACTGTTTTTT. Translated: CASSTGDKNEKLFF.

Here the CDR3 DNA reads TGTGCCAGCAGCCAAGATCCGCTAGCGGGGTGGGAGACCCAGTACTTC. Its protein product is CASSQDPLAGWETQYF. The chain has TRBV4-2 and TRBJ2-5, with 9 nucleotides matching TRBD2. CDR3 size: 16 residues. The germline CDR1 and CDR2 sequences are LGHNA and YNFKEQ. Losses at the gene ends were 0 bases for V and 5 bases for J; bases not matched to a gene: 7.

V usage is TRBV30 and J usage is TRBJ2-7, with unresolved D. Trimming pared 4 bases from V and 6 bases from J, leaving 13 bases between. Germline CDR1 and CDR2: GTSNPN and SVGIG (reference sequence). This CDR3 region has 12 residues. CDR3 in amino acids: CAWTTTGVEQYF. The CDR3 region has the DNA TGTGCCTGGACCACTACCGGCGTCGAGCAGTACTTC.

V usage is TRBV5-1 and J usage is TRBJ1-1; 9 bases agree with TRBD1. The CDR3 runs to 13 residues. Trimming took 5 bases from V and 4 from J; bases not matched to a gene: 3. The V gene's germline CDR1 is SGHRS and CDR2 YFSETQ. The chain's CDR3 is CASRQTGGTEAFF. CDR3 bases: TGCGCCAGCAGACAGACAGGGGGCACTGAAGCTTTCTTT.

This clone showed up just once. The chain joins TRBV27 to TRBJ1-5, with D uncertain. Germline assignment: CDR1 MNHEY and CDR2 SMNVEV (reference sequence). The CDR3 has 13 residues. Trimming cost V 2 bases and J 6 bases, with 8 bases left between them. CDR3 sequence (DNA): TGTGCCAGCAGTTTACAGACCGGTCAGCCCCAGCATTTT. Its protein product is CASSLQTGQPQHF.